This is a list of T cell receptor beta chains from one sample in a study of T cell changes during pregnancy in multiple sclerosis. The repertoire was sequenced with immunoSEQ multiplex PCR; TCRdb's copy has only in-frame clones and lacks some. The repertoire holds 65,000 to 90,000 clones, with roughly 92% as singletons. The specimen comprised peripheral blood, sampled in the third trimester of pregnancy. The receptors stem from a female donor in good health, enrolled as a control in a pregnancy study. Each CDR3 is given with its conserved first and last residue. D genes are given only for firm matches. Some rows mark clone size as missing; the rest say once, few, many or name a class of expanded clone.

abundance: .; d_gene: .; v_gene: TRBV19; j_gene: TRBJ2-7; CDR3nt: TGTGCCAGTAGCCCCCTTGTATCTAGGCCGGCCATCAACGAGCAGTACTTC; CDR3aa: CASSPLVSRPAINEQYF
abundance: .; d_gene: .; v_gene: TRBV6-5; j_gene: TRBJ2-1; CDR3nt: TGTGCCAGCAGCCCCGAGGCCGGCGGGTATGAGCAGTTCTTC; CDR3aa: CASSPEAGGYEQFF
abundance: .; d_gene: .; v_gene: TRBV7-2; j_gene: TRBJ2-2; CDR3nt: TGTGCCAGCAGCTTATGGGTTAGCGGCACCGGGGAGCTGTTTTTT; CDR3aa: CASSLWVSGTGELFF
abundance: .; d_gene: .; v_gene: TRBV29-1; j_gene: TRBJ2-7; CDR3nt: TGCAGCGTTGAGGACAGCTCCTACGAGCAGTACTTC; CDR3aa: CSVEDSSYEQYF
abundance: .; d_gene: TRBD2; v_gene: TRBV5-1; j_gene: TRBJ2-3; CDR3nt: TGCGCCAGCAGCTTGGTGCTAGCGGGGAGCACAGATACGCAGTATTTT; CDR3aa: CASSLVLAGSTDTQYF
abundance: .; d_gene: .; v_gene: TRBV5-6; j_gene: TRBJ1-1; CDR3nt: TGTGCCAGCAGCCCCGGACAGACGAACACTGAAGCTTTCTTT; CDR3aa: CASSPGQTNTEAFF
abundance: .; d_gene: TRBD1; v_gene: TRBV2; j_gene: TRBJ1-1; CDR3nt: TGTGCCAGCAGCGACAGGGCCGAAGCTTTCTTT; CDR3aa: CASSDRAEAFF
abundance: .; d_gene: TRBD1; v_gene: TRBV6-1; j_gene: TRBJ2-1; CDR3nt: TGTGCCAGCAGTCTGGACAGGTCCTACAATGAGCAGTTCTTC; CDR3aa: CASSLDRSYNEQFF
abundance: .; d_gene: .; v_gene: TRBV28; j_gene: TRBJ1-3; CDR3nt: TGTGCCAGCACCAATCCCCAGGGTGCTGGAAACACCATATATTTT; CDR3aa: CASTNPQGAGNTIYF
abundance: once; d_gene: TRBD1; v_gene: TRBV5-1; j_gene: TRBJ1-1; CDR3nt: TGCGCCAGCAGCTACGGACAGGGGAAAACTGAAGCTTTCTTT; CDR3aa: CASSYGQGKTEAFF
abundance: .; d_gene: .; v_gene: TRBV19; j_gene: TRBJ1-3; CDR3nt: TGTGCCAGTAGTCCCCCGCCGCGCAGGATCTCTGGAAACACCATATATTTT; CDR3aa: CASSPPPRRISGNTIYF
abundance: .; d_gene: .; v_gene: TRBV6-5; j_gene: TRBJ2-1; CDR3nt: TGTGCCAGCAGTCAATTCGGTTACAATGAGCAGTTCTTC; CDR3aa: CASSQFGYNEQFF
abundance: once; d_gene: TRBD2; v_gene: TRBV10-3; j_gene: TRBJ2-7; CDR3nt: TGTGCCATCAATCCCGGACTAGCGGGAAGGTACGAGCAGTACTTC; CDR3aa: CAINPGLAGRYEQYF
abundance: once; d_gene: TRBD1; v_gene: TRBV6-1; j_gene: TRBJ2-7; CDR3nt: TGTGCCAGCAGTGGCTACAGGGGTAGCGAGCAGTACTTC; CDR3aa: CASSGYRGSEQYF
abundance: .; d_gene: .; v_gene: TRBV28; j_gene: TRBJ2-1; CDR3nt: TGTGCCAGCTCGGACAATGAGCAGTTCTTC; CDR3aa: CASSDNEQFF
abundance: .; d_gene: .; v_gene: TRBV28; j_gene: TRBJ1-2; CDR3nt: TGTGCCAGCAGTTTCCCTCTACAGGGAACGGTCACCTTC; CDR3aa: CASSFPLQGTVTF
abundance: .; d_gene: TRBD2; v_gene: TRBV7-2; j_gene: TRBJ2-5; CDR3nt: TGTGCCAGCAGCTCCGTCGGGGGGGGCGGCCAAGAGACCCAGTACTTC; CDR3aa: CASSSVGGGGQETQYF
abundance: .; d_gene: TRBD2; v_gene: TRBV28; j_gene: TRBJ2-1; CDR3nt: TGTGCCAGCAGTTTAGGGTTAGGACTAGAGTACAATGAGCAGTTCTTC; CDR3aa: CASSLGLGLEYNEQFF
abundance: .; d_gene: .; v_gene: TRBV6-4; j_gene: TRBJ2-2; CDR3nt: TGTGCCAGCAGTGAACAGGACACCGGGGAGCTGTTTTTT; CDR3aa: CASSEQDTGELFF
abundance: .; d_gene: .; v_gene: TRBV28; j_gene: TRBJ1-1; CDR3nt: TGTGCCAGCAGCCTCCCAGCCCCGGGTACCACTGAAGCTTTCTTT; CDR3aa: CASSLPAPGTTEAFF
abundance: .; d_gene: .; v_gene: TRBV7-8; j_gene: TRBJ2-7; CDR3nt: TGTGCCAGCAGCTTACCGCGGGGGACAGGTCTTTACGAGCAGTACTTC; CDR3aa: CASSLPRGTGLYEQYF
abundance: .; d_gene: TRBD2; v_gene: TRBV10-1; j_gene: TRBJ2-3; CDR3nt: TGCGCCAGCAGAGTTGCGGGAGGCCCCCGGGCAGATACGCAGTATTTT; CDR3aa: CASRVAGGPRADTQYF
abundance: .; d_gene: TRBD1; v_gene: TRBV5-1; j_gene: TRBJ1-4; CDR3nt: TGCGCCAGCAGCTTGGGGTATGGGACAGGGGGTGAAAAACTGTTTTTT; CDR3aa: CASSLGYGTGGEKLFF
abundance: .; d_gene: .; v_gene: TRBV2; j_gene: TRBJ1-4; CDR3nt: TGTGCCAGCAGTAGAGCCGATAATGAAAAACTGTTTTTT; CDR3aa: CASSRADNEKLFF
abundance: .; d_gene: TRBD1; v_gene: TRBV29-1; j_gene: TRBJ2-1; CDR3nt: TGCAGCGTTGTGGGACAGGGGGACAATGAGCAGTTCTTC; CDR3aa: CSVVGQGDNEQFF
abundance: .; d_gene: .; v_gene: TRBV28; j_gene: TRBJ2-6; CDR3nt: TGTGCCAGCGGAGTGGGTACCGTCTCTGGGGCCAACGTCCTGACTTTC; CDR3aa: CASGVGTVSGANVLTF
abundance: .; d_gene: TRBD1; v_gene: TRBV5-6; j_gene: TRBJ2-7; CDR3nt: TGTGCCAGCAGCTTGGCTGACAGGGTTACCTACGAGCAGTACTTC; CDR3aa: CASSLADRVTYEQYF
abundance: .; d_gene: .; v_gene: TRBV28; j_gene: TRBJ2-1; CDR3nt: TGTGCCAGCAGTTTACGGGAAGACAATGAGCAGTTCTTC; CDR3aa: CASSLREDNEQFF
abundance: .; d_gene: TRBD2; v_gene: TRBV4-1; j_gene: TRBJ2-4; CDR3nt: TGCGCCAGCAGCTCGATCGGGGGGAACATTCAGTACTTC; CDR3aa: CASSSIGGNIQYF
abundance: few; d_gene: TRBD1; v_gene: TRBV2; j_gene: TRBJ1-1; CDR3nt: TGTGCCAGCAGTGAATTGGGGACAGGGTACGCTTTCTTT; CDR3aa: CASSELGTGYAFF
abundance: .; d_gene: .; v_gene: TRBV5-6; j_gene: TRBJ2-7; CDR3nt: TGTGCCAGCAGCCTAGGGACCGGACAGACCTACGAGCAGTACTTC; CDR3aa: CASSLGTGQTYEQYF
abundance: .; d_gene: TRBD2; v_gene: TRBV14; j_gene: TRBJ2-1; CDR3nt: TGTGCCAGCAGCCAATTCGCTAGCGGTGGGGATGAGCAGTTCTTC; CDR3aa: CASSQFASGGDEQFF
abundance: .; d_gene: TRBD2; v_gene: TRBV29-1; j_gene: TRBJ2-5; CDR3nt: TGCAGCGTTGTTTTTAGCGGGGGAAAAGAGACCCAGTACTTC; CDR3aa: CSVVFSGGKETQYF
abundance: .; d_gene: TRBD2; v_gene: TRBV4-3; j_gene: TRBJ2-1; CDR3nt: TGCGCCAGCAGCCGAGACCTACTAGCGGGAGGGAGGAATGAGCAGTTCTTC; CDR3aa: CASSRDLLAGGRNEQFF
abundance: .; d_gene: TRBD2; v_gene: TRBV15; j_gene: TRBJ2-5; CDR3nt: TGTGCCACCAGCAGAGTATTAGCGGGAGCGGGCCAAGAGACCCAGTACTTC; CDR3aa: CATSRVLAGAGQETQYF
abundance: .; d_gene: TRBD2; v_gene: TRBV6-4; j_gene: TRBJ2-3; CDR3nt: TGTGCCAGCAGTGAGTTGACTAGCGGGAGGGGGTACACAGATACGCAGTATTTT; CDR3aa: CASSELTSGRGYTDTQYF
abundance: .; d_gene: .; v_gene: TRBV9; j_gene: TRBJ2-1; CDR3nt: TGTGCCAGCAGCTTCCGGACTGACTACAATGAGCAGTTCTTC; CDR3aa: CASSFRTDYNEQFF
abundance: .; d_gene: TRBD1; v_gene: TRBV7-8; j_gene: TRBJ1-5; CDR3nt: TGTGCCAGCAGCACGCTCCGGGACAGGGGGGGAGATCAGCCCCAGCATTTT; CDR3aa: CASSTLRDRGGDQPQHF
abundance: .; d_gene: TRBD2; v_gene: TRBV5-1; j_gene: TRBJ2-3; CDR3nt: TGCGCCAGCAGCTTGACTAGCGGGAGGGGGCAGGATACGCAGTATTTT; CDR3aa: CASSLTSGRGQDTQYF
abundance: .; d_gene: TRBD2; v_gene: TRBV7-9; j_gene: TRBJ2-7; CDR3nt: TGTGCCAGCAGCCCGACTAGCGGGGGGGCGAGAGAGCAGTACTTC; CDR3aa: CASSPTSGGAREQYF
abundance: .; d_gene: TRBD1; v_gene: TRBV5-8; j_gene: TRBJ2-7; CDR3nt: TGTGCCAGCAGCTCTGGACAGGGCTACGAGCAGTACTTC; CDR3aa: CASSSGQGYEQYF
abundance: .; d_gene: .; v_gene: TRBV7-8; j_gene: TRBJ2-7; CDR3nt: TGTGCCAGCAGCTTAGCGCTAGTACCGGAGCAGTACTTC; CDR3aa: CASSLALVPEQYF